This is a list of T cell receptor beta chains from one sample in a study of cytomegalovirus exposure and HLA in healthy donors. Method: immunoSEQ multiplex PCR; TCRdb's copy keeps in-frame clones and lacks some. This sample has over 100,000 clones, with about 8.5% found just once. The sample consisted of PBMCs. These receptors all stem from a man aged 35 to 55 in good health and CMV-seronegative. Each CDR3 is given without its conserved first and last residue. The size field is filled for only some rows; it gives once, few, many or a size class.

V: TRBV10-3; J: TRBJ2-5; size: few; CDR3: AITPDRGIPH
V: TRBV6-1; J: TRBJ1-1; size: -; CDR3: ASSLTGASTEAF
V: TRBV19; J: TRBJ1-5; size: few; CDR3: ASSIRDQPQH
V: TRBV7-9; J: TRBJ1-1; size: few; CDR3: ASSLAVSGIAEAF
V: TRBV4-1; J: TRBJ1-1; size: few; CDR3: ASSQEDRDYTEAF
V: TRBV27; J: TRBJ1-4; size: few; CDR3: ASSLLTGAV
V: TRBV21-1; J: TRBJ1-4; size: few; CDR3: ASSKANKTGCPTNEKLF
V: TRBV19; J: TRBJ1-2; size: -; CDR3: ASGSNRGHVGYT
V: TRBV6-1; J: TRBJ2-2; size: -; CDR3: ASSGRDRGPTNTGELF
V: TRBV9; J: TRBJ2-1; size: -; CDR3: ASSSGQAYNEQF
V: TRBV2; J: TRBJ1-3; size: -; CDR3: ASSAGEESPARSTIY
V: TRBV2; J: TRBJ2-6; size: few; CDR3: ASLGNGGSGANVLT
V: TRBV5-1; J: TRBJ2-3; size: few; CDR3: ASSARLAGSLTDTQY
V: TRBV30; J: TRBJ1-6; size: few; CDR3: AWSVQRTANYNSPLH
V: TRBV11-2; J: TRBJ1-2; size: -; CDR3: ASSLNGGNGYT
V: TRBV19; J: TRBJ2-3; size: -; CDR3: ASSISSGGDTQY
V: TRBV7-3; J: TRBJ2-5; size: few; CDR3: ASSITGTSARETQY
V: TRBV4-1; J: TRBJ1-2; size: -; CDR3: ASSQDKGGYGYT
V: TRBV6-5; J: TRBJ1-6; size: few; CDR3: ASRLQGFDNSPLH
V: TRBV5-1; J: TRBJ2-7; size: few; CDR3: ASSQTGGASYEQY
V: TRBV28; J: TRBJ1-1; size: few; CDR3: ASRPTGLVTSF
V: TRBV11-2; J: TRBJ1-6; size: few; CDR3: ASSYGRGSNAYNSPLH
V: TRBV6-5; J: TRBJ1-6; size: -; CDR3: ASSYGGSSPLH
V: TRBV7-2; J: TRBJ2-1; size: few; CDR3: ASSPPPGDYNEQF
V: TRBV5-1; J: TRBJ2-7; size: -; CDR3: ASSLEGGTYEQY
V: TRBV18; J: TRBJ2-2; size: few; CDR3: ASSPRDSAGGTGELF
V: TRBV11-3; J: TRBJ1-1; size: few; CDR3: ASSLYAAGTEAF
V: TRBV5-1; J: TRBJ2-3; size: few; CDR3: ASSLGGGPTDTQY
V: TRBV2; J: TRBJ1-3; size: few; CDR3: ASSEDANSGNTIY
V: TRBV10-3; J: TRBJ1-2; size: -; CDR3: AISKSGGSDGYT
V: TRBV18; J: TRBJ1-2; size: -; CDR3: ASSNFNRDGYT
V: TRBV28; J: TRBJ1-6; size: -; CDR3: ASSSEGLDSPLH
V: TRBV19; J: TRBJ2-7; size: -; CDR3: ASSIGTYEQY
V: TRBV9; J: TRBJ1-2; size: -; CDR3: ASSVGRTPYGYT
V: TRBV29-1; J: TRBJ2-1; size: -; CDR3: SVLLNEQF
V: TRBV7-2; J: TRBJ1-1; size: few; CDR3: ASSGRQGMNTEAF